One and the same sample provided the 9 T cell receptor beta chains below, sequenced in a study of Ad26.COV2.S vaccination and SARS-CoV-2 variants. Sequencing used immunoSEQ multiplex PCR; TCRdb keeps in-frame clones, though not all of them. In the table there are hundreds of thousands of clones, around 89% of which are singletons. Treatment specified: approximately 18 received Ad26.COV2.S at low or high dose, single or two shots; a few received placebo; per-sample allocation not given. Specimen acquisition occurred on day 63 following the initial vaccine or placebo injection. The specimen was peripheral blood, collected in a trial of Ad26.COV2.S vaccine versus placebo. Receptors originate from a person aged 18-65 years who received the Ad26.COV2.S COVID-19 vaccine or a placebo.

This chain uses TRBV12-3 or TRBV12-4 with TRBJ1-1; 9 bases are a match to TRBD1. The V segment lost 6 bases and the J segment 11 bases; nucleotides outside the gene matches: 4. This CDR3 is 11 amino acids long. The CDR3 region is CASRGQGSAFF. Here the CDR3 DNA reads TGTGCCAGCAGGGGACAGGGTTCGGCTTTCTTT.

V usage is TRBV6-5 and J usage is TRBJ2-3, with unresolved D. The CDR3 contains 14 residues. Trimming removed 8 bases from V and 0 bases from J, with 12 bases in between. CDR1 is MNHEY and CDR2 is SVGAGI in the germline V gene. The CDR3 reads CASDAEWSTDTQYF. In DNA form, the CDR3 reads TGTGCCAGCGACGCGGAGTGGAGCACAGATACGCAGTATTTT.

CDR3 amino acids: CASSWHPGQLQETQYF. CDR3 DNA sequence: TGTGCCAGCAGCTGGCACCCGGGACAGCTCCAAGAGACCCAGTACTTC. The chain combines TRBV7-2 with TRBJ2-5; 7 positions agree with TRBD1. V was clipped by 4 bases and J by 1 base; unmatched bases: 9. The CDR3 covers 16 residues. Looked up from germline, CDR1 is SGHTA and CDR2 is FQGNSA.

The chain recombines TRBV5-4 with TRBJ2-3, with D tentatively TRBD1 or TRBD2 (5 bases each). The CDR3 length is 15 residues. Trimming cost V 2 bases and J 0 bases, with 10 bases left between them. The germline CDR1 and CDR2 sequences are SGHNT and YYREEE (reference sequence). CDR3 sequence reads: CASSFGGPSTDTQYF. The DNA of the CDR3 is TGTGCCAGCAGCTTTGGGGGACCTAGCACAGATACGCAGTATTTT.

The chain uses TRBV4-2 and TRBJ1-2; 9 bases agree with TRBD1. CDR3 length equals 14 residues. The V segment lost 3 bases and the J segment 2 bases; nucleotides outside the gene matches: 1. Per germline, CDR1 LGHNA and CDR2 YNFKEQ. The CDR3 protein is CASSQTGGNYGYTF. Written as DNA, the CDR3 is TGTGCCAGCAGCCAGACAGGGGGAAACTATGGCTACACCTTC.

The chain couples TRBV21-1 to TRBJ2-1; the table's D gene call, TRBD2, was not cross checked with the DNA. TRBV21-1 is a listed pseudogene. The CDR3 has 14 residues. The CDR3, as DNA: TGTGCCAGCGGAACCGGGACTAGTGGCGATGAGCAGTTCTTC. Its translation: CASGTGTSGDEQFF.

This clone was counted only a few times. The same CDR3 is also encoded by other DNA sequences in this sample. The chain carries TRBV5-1 and TRBJ2-5, with D possibly TRBD2 on 6 matching bases. Between the trimmed V and J ends, which lost 0 bases and 0 bases, there was a span of 6 bases. This CDR3 is 14 amino acids long. CDR1 is SGHRS, CDR2 YFSETQ, per germline. CDR3: CASSLGGNQETQYF. The CDR3 DNA reads TGCGCCAGCAGCTTGGGCGGGAACCAAGAGACCCAGTACTTC.

The chain joins TRBV2 to TRBJ1-2; 7 nucleotides line up with TRBD1. The CDR3 has 13 residues. J gave up 6 bases and V 9 bases, and 10 bases lay outside the gene matches. Germline assignment: CDR1 SNHLY and CDR2 FYNNEI. CDR3 sequence: CASEPQGIHGYTF. In DNA form, the CDR3 reads TGTGCCAGTGAGCCACAGGGGATCCATGGCTACACCTTC.

The rearrangement links TRBV5-4 to TRBJ2-7; unclear D gene. This CDR3 has 15 amino acids. Germline-derived CDR1 and CDR2 are SGHNT and YYREEE (reference sequence). The V end was cut by 0 bases, the J end by 0 bases, with 10 bases between. The CDR3 DNA follows: TGTGCCAGCAGCTTGGATCTAGGACCCTCCTACGAGCAGTACTTC. The encoded protein is CASSLDLGPSYEQYF.